The clone carrying this TCR beta chain was recorded once. Its target is unknown. Cultured CD4+ T cell DNA was sequenced using the Oncomine TCR Beta short-read assay. From CD4+ T cells that had been cultured, genomic DNA was extracted. From the PCR reads, TCRdb called clonotypes with MiXCR, one entry per CDR3 protein. The profile shows about 20,000 distinct CDR3 sequences, 40% to 65% of them singletons. Specified treatment: roughly ten-day PBMC culture with coronavirus spike peptide pools or control peptides (ViraFEST assay). Peptide pool stimulation in ViraFEST expanded antigen-specific T cells, whose TCRs were then sequenced. The CDR3 has 15 amino acids. Germline CDR1 reads SGHDN; CDR2 reads FVKESK. The J segment lost 9 bases and the V segment lost 4 bases, leaving 11 bases of the junction unmatched. The sample comes from a study of vaccination and CD4 T cells after COVID-19. Study-wide context: Each of the control cultures got a CEFX pool, an HIV-1 Nef pool, or no peptide.

Whole-study results and caveats: Convalescent patients displayed a median 86.3% of reactive clones emerging only post-vaccination.

Sequencing used CD4+ T cells from blood, cultured in vitro, obtained before SARS-CoV-2 vaccination. The gene calls are TRBV14 and TRBJ2-7; 11 nucleotides match TRBD1. This clonotype was sampled from a human donor who had recovered from COVID-19. The CDR3 region is CASSPRGQGASGQYF. The CDR3 nucleotides read TGTGCCAGCAGCCCGAGAGGACAGGGGGCTAGCGGGCAGTACTTC.